Sequencing of this T cell receptor beta chain was carried out in a study of T cell responses to AZD1222 COVID-19 vaccine. Points on this clone: As yet, its antigen is unknown.

Findings and limits, study-wide: Without day 14 samples, only post-peak T cell repertoires were studied.

The CDR3 is made up of 14 amino acids. The V gene lost 7 bases and the J gene lost 2 bases, with 14 bases spanning the gap. In germline, CDR1 is MNHNY, CDR2 SVGAGI (reference sequence). This table comes from immunoSEQ multiplex PCR, and its TCRdb copy is limited to in-frame clones, with some not included. The sample carries more than 95,000 clones, roughly 90% recorded once. The sample here was peripheral blood, taken on day 0 of AZD1222 vaccination. The gene calls are TRBV6-6 and TRBJ1-2, with no clear D. The sequence came from an adult in good health. In DNA form, the CDR3 reads TGTGCCAGCAACCCCGTGACGGAAAACTATGGCTACACCTTC. Amino acid sequence: CASNPVTENYGYTF.